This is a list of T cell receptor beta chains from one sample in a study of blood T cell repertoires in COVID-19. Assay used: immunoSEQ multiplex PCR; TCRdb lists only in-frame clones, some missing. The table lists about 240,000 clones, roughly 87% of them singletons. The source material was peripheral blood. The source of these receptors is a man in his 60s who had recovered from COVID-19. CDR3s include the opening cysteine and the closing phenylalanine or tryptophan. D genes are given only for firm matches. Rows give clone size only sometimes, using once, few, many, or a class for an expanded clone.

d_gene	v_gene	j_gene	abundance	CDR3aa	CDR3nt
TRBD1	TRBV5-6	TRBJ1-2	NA	CASSLRSIGQANYGYTF	TGTGCCAGCAGCTTGCGAAGCATCGGACAGGCTAACTATGGCTACACCTTC
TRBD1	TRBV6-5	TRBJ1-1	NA	CASSLVRGLGTEAFF	TGTGCCAGCAGTCTCGTCAGGGGGCTAGGCACTGAAGCTTTCTTT
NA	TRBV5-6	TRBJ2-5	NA	CASSYAGQQETQYF	TGTGCCAGCAGCTACGCTGGACAGCAAGAGACCCAGTACTTC
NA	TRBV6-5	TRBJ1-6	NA	CASSNRQFSPLHF	TGTGCCAGCAGTAATCGACAGTTTTCACCCCTCCACTTT
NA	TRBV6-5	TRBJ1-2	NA	CASSYSGQSNYGYTF	TGTGCCAGCAGTTACTCGGGGCAGTCTAACTATGGCTACACCTTC
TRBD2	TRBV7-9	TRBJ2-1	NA	CASSLGTGGGINEQFF	TGTGCCAGCAGCTTAGGAACCGGCGGGGGGATCAATGAGCAGTTCTTC
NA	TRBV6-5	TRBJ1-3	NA	CASIRTGGAIYF	TGTGCCAGCATTCGGACTGGCGGGGCAATATATTTT
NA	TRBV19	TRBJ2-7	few	CASSSLPSSSYEQYF	TGTGCCAGTAGTTCGTTGCCTTCGAGCTCCTACGAGCAGTACTTC
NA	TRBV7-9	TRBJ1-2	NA	CASSFERGGYTF	TGTGCCAGCAGCTTCGAAAGAGGGGGCTACACCTTC
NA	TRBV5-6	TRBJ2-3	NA	CASSFGFDYRTDTQYF	TGTGCCAGCAGCTTCGGTTTCGACTACCGCACAGATACGCAGTATTTT
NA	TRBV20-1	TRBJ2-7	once	CSAYAYEQYF	TGCAGTGCCTACGCCTACGAGCAGTACTTC
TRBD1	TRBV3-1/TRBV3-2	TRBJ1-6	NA	CASSLRIGQANNSPLHF	TGTGCCAGCAGCCTCAGGATCGGACAGGCCAATAATTCACCCCTCCACTTT
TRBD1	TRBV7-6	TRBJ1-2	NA	CASSLALWDRGQVFSYGYTF	TGTGCCAGCAGCTTAGCGCTATGGGACAGGGGGCAAGTATTTAGCTATGGCTACACCTTC
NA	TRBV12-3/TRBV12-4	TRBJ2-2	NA	CASSRTGELFF	TGTGCCAGCAGCCGCACCGGGGAGCTGTTTTTT
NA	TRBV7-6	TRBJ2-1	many	CASSSTGASYNEQFF	TGTGCCAGCAGCTCAACAGGAGCATCATACAATGAGCAGTTCTTC
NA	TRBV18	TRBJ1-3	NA	CASSPLTGSSGNTIYF	TGTGCCAGCTCACCGCTGACAGGTAGCTCTGGAAACACCATATATTTT